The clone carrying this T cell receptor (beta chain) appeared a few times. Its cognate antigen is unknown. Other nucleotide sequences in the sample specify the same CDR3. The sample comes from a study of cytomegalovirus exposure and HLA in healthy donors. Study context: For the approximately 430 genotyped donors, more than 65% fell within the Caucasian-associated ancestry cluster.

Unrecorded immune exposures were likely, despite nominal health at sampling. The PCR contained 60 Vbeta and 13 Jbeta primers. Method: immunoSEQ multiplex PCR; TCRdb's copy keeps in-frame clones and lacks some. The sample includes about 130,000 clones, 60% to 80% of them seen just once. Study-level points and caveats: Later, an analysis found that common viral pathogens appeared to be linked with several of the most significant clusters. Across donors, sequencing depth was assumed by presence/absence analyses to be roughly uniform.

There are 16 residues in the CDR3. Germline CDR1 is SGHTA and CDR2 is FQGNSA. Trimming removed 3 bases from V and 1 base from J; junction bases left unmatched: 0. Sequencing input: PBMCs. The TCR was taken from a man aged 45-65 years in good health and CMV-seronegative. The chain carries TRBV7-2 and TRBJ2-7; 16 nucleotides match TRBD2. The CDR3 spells CASSLGLAGGSYEQYF. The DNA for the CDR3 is TGTGCCAGCAGCTTGGGACTAGCGGGAGGGTCCTACGAGCAGTACTTC. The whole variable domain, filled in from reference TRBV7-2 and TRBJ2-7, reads GAGVSQSPSNKVTEKGKDVELRCDPISGHTALYWYRQSLGQGLEFLIYFQGNSAPDKSGLPSDRFSAERTGGSVSTLTIQRTQQEDSAVYLCASSLGLAGGSYEQYFGPGTRLTVT.